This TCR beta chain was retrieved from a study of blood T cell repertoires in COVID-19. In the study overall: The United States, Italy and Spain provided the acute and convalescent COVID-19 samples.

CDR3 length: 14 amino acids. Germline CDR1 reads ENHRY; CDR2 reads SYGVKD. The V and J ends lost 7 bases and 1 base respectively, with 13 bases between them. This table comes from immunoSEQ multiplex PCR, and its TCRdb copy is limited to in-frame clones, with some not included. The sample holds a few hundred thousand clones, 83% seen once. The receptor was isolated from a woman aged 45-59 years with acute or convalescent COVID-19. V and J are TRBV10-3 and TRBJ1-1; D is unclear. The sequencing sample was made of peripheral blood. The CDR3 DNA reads TGTGCCATCACTGATAGAAGAACGAACACTGAAGCTTTCTTT. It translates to CAITDRRTNTEAFF.